The 14 T cell receptor beta chains reported below all come from one sample, sequenced in a study of T cell clonality in common variable immunodeficiency. Sequencing used immunoSEQ multiplex PCR; TCRdb keeps in-frame clones, though not all of them. The profile covers about 32,000 clones, none occurring a single time. Material for sequencing was peripheral blood mononuclear cells. These receptors were taken from a person between 18 and 70 years old in good health.

Many counts were recorded for this clone. Read coverage stops 3 residues before the CDR3 terminus; the germline J gene supplies the remainder. The chain is built from TRBV5-1 and TRBJ1-4; D might be TRBD1 (5 bases). Trimming removed 3 bases at V and 7 bases at J, with 19 bases between. This CDR3 region has 16 residues. Germline V gives CDR1 SGHRS, CDR2 YFSETQ. CDR3 DNA (partial): TGCGCCAGCAGCTCGGGGACTATAGAGTCTTCTGAAAAA. The encoded protein is CASSSGTIESSEK. The full-length CDR3 reads as CASSSGTIESSEKLFF. The full variable domain, completed using reference TRBV5-1 and TRBJ1-4, is KAGVTQTPRYLIKTRGQQVTLSCSPISGHRSVSWYQQTPGQGLQFLFEYFSETQRNKGNFPGRFSGRQFSNSRSEMNVSTLELGDSALYLCASSSGTIESSEKLFFGSGTQLSVL.

This clone was recorded many times. The CDR3 end falls 3 residues outside the read, so it is completed with the germline J gene. This sequence joins TRBV19 and TRBJ2-3; tentative D call: TRBD1 (5 bases). This CDR3 contains 16 residues. Per germline, CDR1 LNHDA and CDR2 SQIVND (reference sequence). Trimming left V 4 bases short and J 2 bases short, with 16 bases between. The CDR3 loop reads CASSTHTGAATDTQYF. The DNA read from the CDR3 is TGTGCCAGTAGTACTCATACTGGGGCCGCCACAGATACG.

This clone appeared many times. The sequence runs out 3 residues before the end of the CDR3; the remainder is reconstructed from the germline J gene. The V gene is TRBV20-1, the J gene TRBJ2-7; the match to TRBD2 covers 10 bases. V lost 6 bases to trimming and J lost 1 base; unmatched junction nucleotides: 9. Germline assignment: CDR1 DFQATT and CDR2 SNEGSKA (reference sequence). This CDR3 is 15 amino acids long. The CDR3 spells CSARKSGRVSYEQYF. CDR3 DNA, as far as it was read: TGCAGTGCACGCAAAAGCGGGAGGGTATCCTACGAG.

At least ten counts were recorded for this clone. Read coverage stops 3 residues before the CDR3 terminus; the germline J gene supplies the remainder. The chain employs TRBV30 and TRBJ2-2; perhaps TRBD2 as D (6 bases). The germline gives CDR1 GTSNPN, CDR2 SVGIG (reference sequence). V dropped 2 bases and J dropped 3 bases, with 10 bases sitting between them. The CDR3 loop spans 14 amino acids. CDR3 residues: CAWSTSLDTGELFF. The DNA read from the CDR3 is TGTGCCTGGAGTACTAGCCTTGACACCGGGGAG.

This clone occurred many times. The observed sequence ends 3 residues before the CDR3 terminus, with the missing tail filled in from the germline J gene. The V call is TRBV19, the J call TRBJ2-7, with 8 bases identical to TRBD2. CDR3 size: 17 residues. CDR1 is LNHDA and CDR2 is SQIVND in the germline V gene (reference sequence). The J segment lost 6 bases and the V segment lost 6 bases, leaving 19 bases of the junction unmatched. The DNA read from the CDR3 is TGTGCCAGTAGCTCACCCCCCGGGTCCTTCCGGGGGGGCGAG. Translation gives CASSSPPGSFRGGE. The full-length CDR3 reads as CASSSPPGSFRGGEQYF.

This clone was counted between two and nine times. Read data end 3 residues before the CDR3 end; the end is taken from the germline J gene. The V and J genes are TRBV6-2 or TRBV6-3 and TRBJ2-3, with TRBD1 identical over 9 bases. The trim removed 6 bases at V and 4 bases at J, leaving 8 bases unmatched. CDR3 length: 15 amino acids. Germline assignment: CDR1 MNHEY and CDR2 SVGEGT. The CDR3 loop reads CASSTTDRGPDTQYF. The sequenced CDR3 bases are TGTGCCAGCAGCACTACGGACAGGGGCCCAGATACG.

There are many counts of this clone. With the read ending 3 residues before the CDR3 end, the germline J gene is used to fill in that end. V usage is TRBV2 and J usage is TRBJ1-2, with D possibly being TRBD1 (6 bases). The CDR3 loop spans 12 amino acids. CDR1 SNHLY and CDR2 FYNNEI come from the germline V gene. The sequenced CDR3 bases are TGTGCCAGCAGTGAGACAGGAGGGGGC. Its protein is CASSETGGG. Given in full, the CDR3 is CASSETGGGYTF.

This clone was detected ten times or more. The CDR3 extends 3 residues past the end of the read, so its final part is completed from the germline J gene. The rearrangement links TRBV2 to TRBJ2-3; 7 positions match TRBD2. CDR3 length: 15 amino acids. V trimming: 8 bases; J trimming: 2 bases; junction bases outside the gene matches: 10. CDR1 is SNHLY, CDR2 FYNNEI, per germline. CDR3 bases read: TGTGCCAGCTCTGGGACTAAGCTCATCACAGATACG. It translates to CASSGTKLITDT. The complete CDR3 reads CASSGTKLITDTQYF.

This clone was seen ten or more times. The read finishes 3 residues shy of the CDR3 end, and the germline J gene is used to complete it. The chain couples TRBV7-9 to TRBJ1-4, with TRBD1 matching 7 bases. V shed 5 bases and J 8 bases; nucleotides not matched to a gene: 8. Germline CDR1 SEHNR, CDR2 FQNEAQ (reference sequence). This CDR3 has 14 residues. CDR3: CASSKGAGEEKLFF. Incomplete CDR3 DNA: TGTGCCAGCAGCAAGGGGGCAGGAGAGGAAAAA.

This clone was counted at least ten times. With the read ending 3 residues before the CDR3 end, the germline J gene is used to fill in that end. V and J are TRBV19 and TRBJ1-1; perhaps TRBD1 as D (5 bases). Trimming stripped 8 bases from V and 4 bases from J, with 14 bases between. The CDR3 sequence is 13 residues long. Germline V gives CDR1 LNHDA, CDR2 SQIVND (reference sequence). This CDR3 reads CASRTSGVTEAFF. CDR3 DNA (partial): TGTGCCAGTCGCACCTCGGGGGTCACTGAA.

About this clone: The read terminates 3 residues ahead of where the CDR3 ends, so the germline J gene completes it. This sequence joins TRBV11-3 and TRBJ1-1; 8 bases align to TRBD1. CDR3 length equals 14 residues. CDR1 is SGHNT, CDR2 YENEEA, per germline. CDR3 sequence reads: CASSPRTGKGEAFF. The covered CDR3 bases are TGTGCCAGCAGCCCGCGGACAGGGAAGGGCGAA.

This clone was seen ten or more times. The read gets to within 3 residues of the CDR3 end, and the germline J gene fills in the rest. This chain links TRBV19 with TRBJ2-6, with D maybe TRBD1 (5 bases). Germline CDR1 and CDR2: LNHDA and SQIVND (reference sequence). V gave up 0 bases and J gave up 2 bases, with 11 bases separating them. This CDR3 comprises 17 residues. The sequenced part of the CDR3 DNA is TGTGCCAGTAGTATAGATTTGATAGGGGCTGGGGCCAACGTC. Its protein is CASSIDLIGAGANV. The full CDR3 reads CASSIDLIGAGANVLTF.

This clone was seen ten or more times. The CDR3 is cut off 3 residues early in the read; its end comes from the germline J gene. This chain joins TRBV2 and TRBJ2-2; 10 bases are a match to TRBD2. V shed 9 bases, J shed 4 bases, and the junction held 2 bases outside the gene matches. Germline V CDR1 and CDR2: SNHLY, FYNNEI. The CDR3 consists of 13 residues. CDR3 DNA (partial): TGTGCCAGTAGGACTAGCGGCACCGGGGAG. Protein sequence: CASRTSGTGE. The whole CDR3 reads CASRTSGTGELFF.

Note on this clone: The read terminates 3 residues ahead of where the CDR3 ends, so the germline J gene completes it. J is TRBJ2-7 and V is TRBV5-4; D remains unclear. The CDR3 totals 14 residues. Looked up from germline, CDR1 is SGHNT and CDR2 is YYREEE (reference sequence). Trimming cost V 0 bases and J 3 bases, with 10 bases left between them. This CDR3 is CASSLGAPSYEQYF. The part of the CDR3 DNA that was read is TGTGCCAGCAGCTTGGGGGCCCCGAGCTACGAG.